Below are 5 T cell receptor beta chains sequenced from a single sample in a study of T cells in localized non-small cell lung cancer. Produced via immunoSEQ multiplex PCR; TCRdb's table is partial and in-frame only. The sample lists around 26,000 clones, over 75% occurring once. The sequencing used peripheral blood, collected before any cancer treatment. The receptor set was obtained from a man aged 35 to 70 with stage III squamous cell lung carcinoma.

The rearrangement joins TRBV13 to TRBJ2-1; 13 bases line up with TRBD2. V shed 5 bases, J shed 7 bases, and the junction held 8 bases outside the gene matches. The CDR3 runs 16 residues. CDR1 is PRHDT, CDR2 FYEKMQ, per germline (reference sequence). CDR3: CASSVGLAGEYNEQFF. CDR3 DNA sequence: TGTGCCAGCAGCGTCGGACTAGCGGGAGAGTATAATGAGCAGTTCTTC.

The rearrangement links TRBV5-4 to TRBJ1-1; a weak D match, TRBD1 (6 bases). Trimming removed 2 bases from V and 0 bases from J, with 14 bases in between. Germline-derived CDR1 and CDR2 are SGHNT and YYREEE (reference sequence). The CDR3 contains 16 residues. The CDR3 DNA sequence: TGTGCCAGCAGCTTCGACAGGCTACCCATGAACACTGAAGCTTTCTTT. Translation: CASSFDRLPMNTEAFF.

The gene calls are TRBV27 and TRBJ1-1; D remains ambiguous. The germline V and J ends were trimmed by 4 bases and 0 bases, with 12 bases remaining between them. The germline V gene encodes CDR1 MNHEY and CDR2 SMNVEV (reference sequence). This CDR3 comprises 15 residues. CDR3 region: CASSSGGVMNTEAFF. CDR3 in DNA: TGTGCCAGCAGTTCTGGCGGGGTAATGAACACTGAAGCTTTCTTT.

J is TRBJ1-6 and V is TRBV6-4; D is perhaps TRBD1 (6 bases). The length of the CDR3 is 14 residues. Germline assignment: CDR1 MRHNA and CDR2 SNTAGT. V gave up 10 bases and J gave up 4 bases, with 14 bases separating them. DNA of the CDR3: TGTGCCAACCTACGGGACACGTATAATTCACCCCTCCACTTT. Translated: CANLRDTYNSPLHF.

This chain links TRBV5-4 with TRBJ1-2; D remains unclear. Per the germline V gene, CDR1 is SGHNT and CDR2 is YYREEE (reference sequence). The CDR3 has 11 amino acids. The ends were cut back, 5 bases at V and 7 bases at J, with 9 bases in the middle. CDR3 sequence reads: CASSSIGGYTF. The CDR3 nucleotides are TGTGCCAGCAGTTCCATAGGTGGCTACACCTTC.